Following are 29 T cell receptor beta chains from one sample sequenced in a study of regulatory T cells in long-lasting Graves disease. Indicated time point: newly diagnosed GD, antithyroid drugs for less than 3 months. The TCR library was made from RNA extracted from PBMCs. To make TCR beta libraries, researchers used iRepertoire HTBI primers and Arm-PCR of CDR3 regions. TCRdb called the multiplex PCR reads again in MiXCR, with one record for every CDR3 protein. The top ten clones hold approximately 18% of a sample with hundreds of thousands of distinct CDR3 sequences, approximately 15% of them seen once. These same records also appear under a second study, on T cells in Graves' hyperthyroidism and ophthalmopathy.

The sample consisted of peripheral blood mononuclear cells (PBMCs), taken at new diagnosis, from a patient treated with antithyroid drugs. These receptors were collected from a woman aged 30 to 39 with Graves disease.

The rearrangement joins TRBV12-3 or TRBV12-4 to TRBJ1-2; D is uncertain. The germline V and J ends were trimmed by 6 bases and 8 bases, with 22 bases remaining between them. This CDR3 region has 15 residues. The CDR3 here is CASSGEFEVRGGYTF. The CDR3 DNA reads as TGTGCCAGCAGCGGGGAGTTTGAAGTAAGAGGCGGCTACACCTTC.

This chain uses TRBV2 with TRBJ2-7, with D perhaps TRBD2 (6 bases). V was cut by 8 bases and J by 0 bases, with 11 bases left in between. CDR3 length: 13 amino acids. Germline V CDR1 and CDR2: SNHLY, FYNNEI. In DNA, the CDR3 is TGTGCCAGCTCAGTAGCGGACTCCTACGAGCAGTACTTC. Its translation is CASSVADSYEQYF.

This clonotype was counted a few times. The rearrangement joins TRBV6-1 to TRBJ1-1; D is unclear. This CDR3 has 17 residues. V lost 5 bases and J lost 0, with 19 bases in between. CDR1 is MNHNS and CDR2 is SASEGT in the germline V gene. CDR3 loop: CASSMGISVRMNTEAFF. The CDR3 DNA sequence: TGTGCCAGCAGTATGGGGATAAGCGTCCGTATGAACACTGAAGCTTTCTTT.

In its sample, this clonotype was seen many times. V and J are TRBV12-3 or TRBV12-4 and TRBJ1-1; D remains ambiguous. The V and J ends lost 3 bases and 4 bases respectively, with 12 bases between them. This CDR3 contains 14 residues. CDR3 protein: CASSFLQTSTEAFF. CDR3 sequence (DNA): TGTGCCAGCAGTTTCCTACAGACGAGCACTGAAGCTTTCTTT.

V is TRBV4-1 and J is TRBJ1-1; D not resolved. This CDR3 has 15 amino acids. Germline values: CDR1 MGHRA, CDR2 YSYEKL. V was trimmed by 1 base and J by 2 bases, leaving 11 bases between them. DNA of the CDR3: TGCGCCAGCAGCCAAGTATTAGAACTAAACACTGAAGCTTTCTTT. Translation gives CASSQVLELNTEAFF.

This chain uses TRBV5-1 with TRBJ2-1, with 7 bases that match TRBD2. The V gene end was trimmed by 1 base and the J gene end by 4 bases; junction bases not matched to a gene: 5. This CDR3 comprises 15 residues. CDR1 is SGHRS, CDR2 YFSETQ, per germline. DNA of the CDR3: TGCGCCAGCAGCTTGAGACTAGCCCGTTACAATGAGCAGTTCTTC. It yields the protein CASSLRLARYNEQFF.

This clonotype occurred a few times. J is TRBJ2-3 and V is TRBV19; 7 bases match TRBD2. The germline CDR1 and CDR2 sequences are LNHDA and SQIVND (reference sequence). The CDR3 sequence is 15 residues long. With V trimmed by 2 bases and J by 0 bases, 2 bases remained unmatched. The CDR3 protein is CASSIYSGSTDTQYF. The CDR3 coding sequence is TGTGCCAGTAGTATATATAGCGGGAGCACAGATACGCAGTATTTT.

The rearrangement joins TRBV3-1 to TRBJ2-1, with D maybe TRBD2 (6 bases). The CDR3 runs to 16 residues. Trimming stripped 3 bases from V and 4 bases from J, with 16 bases between. The germline V gene has CDR1 LGHDT and CDR2 YNNKEL (reference sequence). CDR3 amino acids: CASSQAGTGTYNEQFF. The CDR3 nucleotides read TGTGCCAGCAGCCAGGCCGGGACCGGGACTTACAATGAGCAGTTCTTC.

In regard to this clonotype: A much larger clone is a single base away; this may be a read error. CDR3 DNA sequence: TGTGCCGGCAGTTTATTCCACTTTAGCCCACCTAGCACAGATACGCAGTATTTT. As protein: CAGSLFHFSPPSTDTQYF. J is TRBJ2-3 and V is TRBV28; D call uncertain. This CDR3 region has 18 residues. Germline V CDR1 and CDR2: MDHEN, SYDVKM.

The J gene is TRBJ2-2, the V gene TRBV7-3, with a possible D match to TRBD2 (6 bases). Trimming removed 5 bases from V and 4 bases from J, with 23 bases in between. Germline CDR1 SGHTA, CDR2 FQGTGA. The CDR3 spans 18 residues. The CDR3 nucleotides are TGTGCCAGCAGCCCACGCGCCCGGGAGCGCGTGGGCACCGGGGAGCTGTTTTTT. Translating it yields CASSPRARERVGTGELFF.

A note on this clonotype: Compared with germline, one end of the junction differs, possibly owing to a read error. The chain combines TRBV12-3 or TRBV12-4 with TRBJ1-2; the D is unclear. The CDR3 has 13 amino acids. DNA of the CDR3: TGTGCCAGCAGTTTAGGAGGGTTTAGTGGCTGCACCTTC. Protein: CASSLGGFSGCTF.

J is TRBJ2-7 and V is TRBV7-3; no definite D call. The CDR3 is made up of 13 amino acids. V shed 2 bases and J shed 3 bases, with 8 bases lying between them. The germline CDR1 and CDR2 sequences are SGHTA and FQGTGA. This CDR3 reads CASSLWENYEQYF. The CDR3 DNA is TGTGCCAGCAGCTTATGGGAAAACTACGAGCAGTACTTC.

The V and J genes are TRBV20-1 and TRBJ2-3; weak D call: TRBD2 (5 bases). The CDR3 has 13 residues. Germline-derived CDR1 and CDR2 are DFQATT and SNEGSKA (reference sequence). V was cut by 3 bases and J by 2 bases, with 9 bases left in between. CDR3 bases: TGCAGTGCTAGCTGGGAGACCACAGATACGCAGTATTTT. This translates into CSASWETTDTQYF.

The chain has TRBV20-1 and TRBJ2-5; 8 positions agree with TRBD2. Germline V gene sequence: CDR1 DFQATT, CDR2 SNEGSKA (reference sequence). This CDR3 is 10 amino acids long. In nucleotides, the CDR3 is TGCTGGCCGGGAGGGGAGACCCAGTACTTC. This gives the protein CWPGGETQYF.

This clonotype was counted ten times or more. This chain uses TRBV12-3 or TRBV12-4 with TRBJ1-3; unclear D gene. The CDR3 is made up of 13 amino acids. With 8 bases removed from V and 0 bases from J, the gap between germline ends came to 8 bases. DNA for the CDR3: TGTGCCAGCCTAGATGCCTCTGGAAACACCATATATTTT. Protein sequence: CASLDASGNTIYF.

Details on this clonotype: Possible read error: a much larger clone is one base away. The chain has TRBV7-2 and TRBJ2-7, with 9 bases that match TRBD1. The CDR3 sequence is 15 residues long. CDR1 and CDR2 from the germline V gene are SGHTA and FQGNSA. CDR3: CASSEPGQGIYEQHF. The CDR3 DNA is TGTGCCAGCAGTGAGCCGGGACAGGGAATATACGAGCAGCACTTC.

The chain has TRBV5-4 and TRBJ2-3; either TRBD1 or TRBD2 may supply D (5 bases each). The germline V gene has CDR1 SGHNT and CDR2 YYREEE (reference sequence). Trimming cost V 3 bases and J 4 bases, with 21 bases left between them. There are 17 residues in the CDR3. CDR3 amino acids: CASSSIGSGTNADTQYF. The CDR3, as DNA: TGTGCCAGCAGCTCAATAGGATCAGGGACGAATGCAGATACGCAGTATTTT.

The chain is built from TRBV5-1 and TRBJ2-3; D gene unclear. This CDR3 is 14 amino acids long. CDR1 is SGHRS and CDR2 is YFSETQ in the germline V gene. Trimming stripped 4 bases from V and 0 bases from J, with 9 bases between. CDR3 sequence: CASSGQESTDTQYF. In DNA form, the CDR3 reads TGCGCCAGCAGCGGGCAGGAGAGCACAGATACGCAGTATTTT.

This clonotype was detected only a few times. A read error may explain this, as a much larger clone is one base away. The rearrangement links TRBV28 to TRBJ1-1; 10 bases are shared with TRBD1. The CDR3 sequence is 16 residues long. Per germline, CDR1 MDHEN and CDR2 SYDVKM. The CDR3 loop is CASIPPSDRGRTETFF. The CDR3 region has the DNA TGTGCCAGCATACCCCCAAGCGACAGGGGGCGGACTGAAACTTTCTTT.

This clonotype showed up many times. The rearrangement links TRBV11-2 to TRBJ2-3, with TRBD2 matching over 8 bases. This CDR3 is 15 amino acids long. V lost 1 base and J lost 8; bases outside the gene matches: 8. The germline V gene has CDR1 SGHAT and CDR2 FQNNGV. CDR3: CASSLAGDGGVTQYF. CDR3 in DNA: TGTGCCAGCAGCTTAGCTGGCGACGGGGGGGTTACGCAGTATTTT.

A word on this clonotype: Given a much more abundant clone one base away, this may be a read error. The CDR3, as DNA: TGTGCCAGCACCTCGGGTAGGGAACATAGCAATCGGCCCCAGCATTTT. Translated, it gives CASTSGREHSNRPQHF. The chain has TRBV28 and TRBJ1-5; D remains unclear. This CDR3 is built from 16 residues. Germline V gene sequence: CDR1 MDHEN, CDR2 SYDVKM.

This clonotype has ten or more counts. The V gene is TRBV12-3 or TRBV12-4, the J gene TRBJ2-7; D is perhaps TRBD1 (6 bases). Trimming shortened V by 3 bases and J by 3 bases, and 15 bases separated the two germline ends. The CDR3 is made up of 15 amino acids. The CDR3 sequence: CASSFVGQSHYEQYF. In DNA, the CDR3 is TGTGCCAGCAGTTTTGTCGGACAGAGCCACTACGAGCAGTACTTC.

The rearrangement links TRBV18 to TRBJ2-1; 11 positions match TRBD2. The CDR3 covers 15 residues. After removal of 1 base from V and 6 bases from J, the junction contained 2 bases not matched to a gene. CDR1 KGHSH and CDR2 LQKENI come from the germline V gene. CDR3 in amino acids: CASSPLTSGGNEQFF. CDR3 DNA sequence: TGTGCCAGCTCACCACTAACTAGCGGGGGCAATGAGCAGTTCTTC.

This clonotype was seen ten or more times. The rearrangement links TRBV28 to TRBJ2-5, with D maybe TRBD1 (6 bases). Germline assignment: CDR1 MDHEN and CDR2 SYDVKM. The CDR3 runs to 15 residues. Deletions cut 4 bases from V and 3 bases from J, with 15 bases between. CDR3 sequence (DNA): TGTGCCAGCAGTTCCCCAAGGGGACAAAAAGAGACCCAGTACTTC. Protein sequence: CASSSPRGQKETQYF.

This clonotype was seen only a few times. The chain carries TRBV5-6 and TRBJ2-7; tentatively, D is TRBD1 (5 bases). This CDR3 is 15 amino acids long. Germline-derived CDR1 and CDR2 are SGHDT and YYEEEE. Deletions cut 1 base from V and 3 bases from J, with 14 bases between. The CDR3 DNA reads TGTGCCAGCAGCTTGTATTACAGGATTAACTACGAGCAGTACTTC. Amino acids: CASSLYYRINYEQYF.

This clonotype was recorded at least ten times. The V call is TRBV7-3, the J call TRBJ1-2, with 7 bases lining up with TRBD1. The CDR3 is 15 amino acids. V shed 5 bases, J shed 3 bases, and the junction held 9 bases outside the gene matches. CDR1 is SGHTA and CDR2 is FQGTGA in the germline V gene. The CDR3 bases are TGTGCCAGCAGCCTTACAGGGGCGAGGGACTATGGCTACACCTTC. Translating it yields CASSLTGARDYGYTF. The whole variable domain, filled in from reference TRBV7-3 and TRBJ1-2, reads GAGVSQTPSNKVTEKGKYVELRCDPISGHTALYWYRQSLGQGPEFLIYFQGTGAADDSGLPNDRFFAVRPEGSVSTLKIQRTERGDSAVYLCASSLTGARDYGYTFGSGTRLTVV.

The chain is built from TRBV30 and TRBJ2-1; 13 bases fit TRBD2. J was trimmed by 7 bases and V by 5 bases; bases with no gene match: 5. Germline lookup yields CDR1 GTSNPN and CDR2 SVGIG (reference sequence). CDR3 length: 14 residues. The CDR3 loop reads CAWRGLAGVNEQFF. CDR3 DNA sequence: TGTGCCTGGCGCGGACTAGCGGGAGTAAATGAGCAGTTCTTC.

This clonotype was counted between two and nine times. V is TRBV29-1 and J is TRBJ2-6; 7 bases match TRBD1. This CDR3 contains 15 residues. The germline gives CDR1 SQVTM, CDR2 ANQGSEA. The junction had 5 bases not matched to a gene; V was cut back by 6 bases and J by 0 bases. In DNA, the CDR3 is TGCAGCGTCGGACAGGCGGACTCTGGGGCCAACGTCCTGACTTTC. Amino acids: CSVGQADSGANVLTF.

The table lists this clonotype with a few counts. The chain combines TRBV10-3 with TRBJ1-2; D is ambiguous. Germline assignment: CDR1 ENHRY and CDR2 SYGVKD. V was shortened by 3 bases and J by 2 bases, with 28 bases between the two germline ends. CDR3 size: 20 residues. The CDR3 bases are TGTGCCATCAGTGACCCGCTAGGCGCCCAAGTCACCCGAAAGAACTATGGCTACACCTTC. Encoded protein: CAISDPLGAQVTRKNYGYTF.